The 6 T cell receptor beta chains given below trace back to one sample, sequenced in a study of regulatory T cells in long-lasting Graves disease. Building of the TCR beta libraries involved iRepertoire HTBI primers and Arm-PCR of CDR3 regions. MiXCR was run by TCRdb on the multiplex PCR reads, yielding one entry per CDR3 protein. The data hold about 210,000 distinct CDR3 sequences, with roughly a fifth observed a single time. The time point was: newly diagnosed GD, antithyroid drugs for less than 3 months. RNA extracted from PBMCs served as the sequencing template. These data were also reused for a study on T cells in Graves' hyperthyroidism and ophthalmopathy.

Here the sequenced sample was peripheral blood mononuclear cells (PBMCs), taken at new diagnosis, from a patient treated with antithyroid drugs. Receptor source: a woman younger than 45 with Graves disease.

This clonotype was detected many times. The V gene is TRBV20-1, the J gene TRBJ1-4; 7 nucleotides line up with TRBD1. The CDR3 runs 13 residues. The V gene's germline CDR1 is DFQATT and CDR2 SNEGSKA (reference sequence). The CDR3 bases are TGCAGCGCGAGGGGGCGAGGGGATGAAAAACTGTTTTTT. This sequence encodes CSARGRGDEKLFF.

Ten or more counts support this clonotype. The V call is TRBV24-1, the J call TRBJ2-1; D not resolved. Per germline, CDR1 KGHDR and CDR2 SFDVKD. The CDR3 spans 16 residues. With 1 base removed from V and 0 bases from J, the gap between germline ends came to 9 bases. The DNA for the CDR3 is TGTGCCACCAGTGATTTCGGAAGGAGCTCCTACAATGAGCAGTTCTTC. This encodes CATSDFGRSSYNEQFF.

The V gene is TRBV27, the J gene TRBJ2-7, with D possibly being TRBD2 (6 bases). There are 14 residues in the CDR3. With 6 bases removed from V and 2 bases from J, the gap between germline ends came to 14 bases. Germline loops: CDR1 MNHEY, CDR2 SMNVEV (reference sequence). The DNA for the CDR3 is TGTGCCAGCAGAAGAGCGGGCACAACCTACGAGCAGTACTTC. Translated: CASRRAGTTYEQYF.

This clonotype was seen repeatedly, ten times or more. The V call is TRBV7-8, the J call TRBJ1-4; TRBD1 aligns across 7 bases. With 2 bases clipped from V and 7 bases from J, the junction kept 13 bases outside the gene matches. This CDR3 has 17 residues. Germline V gene lookup returns CDR1 SGHVS and CDR2 FQNEAQ. The CDR3 coding sequence is TGTGCCAGCAGCTTATCGGGGGCGACAGGGTCTGGTGAAAAACTGTTTTTT. Protein: CASSLSGATGSGEKLFF.

This clonotype has at least ten counts. This chain connects TRBV20-1 to TRBJ2-3, with 10 nucleotides matching TRBD2. Germline CDR1 is DFQATT and CDR2 is SNEGSKA (reference sequence). The CDR3 length is 15 residues. Germline trimming cut 2 bases from V and 3 bases from J; bases unmatched to any gene: 5. The CDR3 nucleotides are TGCAGTGCTAGACGAGGAGCGGGGGGGACAGATACGCAGTATTTT. Residues: CSARRGAGGTDTQYF.

This clonotype was detected many times. The chain recombines TRBV24-1 with TRBJ1-4, with D maybe TRBD1 (5 bases). CDR3 size: 16 residues. Between the trimmed V and J ends, which lost 5 bases and 0 bases, there was a span of 12 bases. Germline CDR1 is KGHDR and CDR2 is SFDVKD. This chain's CDR3 is CATSAGEVSTNEKLFF. The CDR3 DNA is TGTGCCACCAGTGCGGGGGAGGTTTCAACTAATGAAAAACTGTTTTTT.